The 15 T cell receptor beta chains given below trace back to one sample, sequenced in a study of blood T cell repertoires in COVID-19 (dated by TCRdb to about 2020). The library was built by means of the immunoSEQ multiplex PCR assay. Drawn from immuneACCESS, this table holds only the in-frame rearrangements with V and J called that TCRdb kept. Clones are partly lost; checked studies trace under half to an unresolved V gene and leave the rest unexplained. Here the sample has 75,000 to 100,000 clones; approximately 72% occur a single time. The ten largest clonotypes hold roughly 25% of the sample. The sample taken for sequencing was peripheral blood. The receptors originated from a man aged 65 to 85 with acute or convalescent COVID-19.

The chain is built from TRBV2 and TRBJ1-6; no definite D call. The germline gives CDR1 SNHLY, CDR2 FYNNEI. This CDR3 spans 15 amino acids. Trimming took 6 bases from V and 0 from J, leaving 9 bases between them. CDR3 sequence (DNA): TGTGCCAGCAGGGCGGGTAGCTCCTATAATTCACCCCTCCACTTT. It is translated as CASRAGSSYNSPLHF.

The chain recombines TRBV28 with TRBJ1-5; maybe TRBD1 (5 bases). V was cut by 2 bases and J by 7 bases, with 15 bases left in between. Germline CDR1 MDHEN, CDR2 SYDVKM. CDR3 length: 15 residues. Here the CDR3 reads CASSLSGRQKQPQHF. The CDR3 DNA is TGTGCCAGCAGTTTAAGTGGGCGACAGAAGCAGCCCCAGCATTTT.

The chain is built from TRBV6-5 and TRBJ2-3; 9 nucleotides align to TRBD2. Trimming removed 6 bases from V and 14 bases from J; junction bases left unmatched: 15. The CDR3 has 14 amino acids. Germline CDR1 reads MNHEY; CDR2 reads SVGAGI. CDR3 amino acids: CASSETSGEGQAYF. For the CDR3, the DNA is TGTGCCAGCAGCGAGACTAGCGGTGAGGGCCAGGCGTATTTT.

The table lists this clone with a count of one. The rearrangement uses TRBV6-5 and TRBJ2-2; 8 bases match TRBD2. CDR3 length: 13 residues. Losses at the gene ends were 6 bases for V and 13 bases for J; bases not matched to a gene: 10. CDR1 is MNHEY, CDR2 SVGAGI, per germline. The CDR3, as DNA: TGTGCCAGCAGAACCGGCGGGGGGCAAGGGCTGTTTTTT. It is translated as CASRTGGGQGLFF.

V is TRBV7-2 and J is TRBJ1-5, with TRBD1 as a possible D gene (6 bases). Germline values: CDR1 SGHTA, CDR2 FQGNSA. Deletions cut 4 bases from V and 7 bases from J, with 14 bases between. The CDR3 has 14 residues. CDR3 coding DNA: TGTGCCAGCAGCTCGCAGGGGAGAGGACAGCCCCAGCATTTT. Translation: CASSSQGRGQPQHF.

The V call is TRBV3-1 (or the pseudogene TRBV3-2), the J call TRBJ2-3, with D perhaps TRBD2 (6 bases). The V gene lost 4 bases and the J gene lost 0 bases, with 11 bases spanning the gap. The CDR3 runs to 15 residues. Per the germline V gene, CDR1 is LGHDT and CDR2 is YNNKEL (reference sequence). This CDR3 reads CASSRGTTSTDTQYF. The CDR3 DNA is TGTGCCAGCAGCCGCGGGACCACTAGCACAGATACGCAGTATTTT.

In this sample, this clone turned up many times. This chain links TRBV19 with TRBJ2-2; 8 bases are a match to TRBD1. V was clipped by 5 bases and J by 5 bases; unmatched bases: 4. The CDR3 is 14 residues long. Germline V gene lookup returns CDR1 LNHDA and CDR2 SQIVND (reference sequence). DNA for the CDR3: TGTGCCAGTAGTCGGACAGGGCCGACCGGGGAGCTGTTTTTT. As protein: CASSRTGPTGELFF.

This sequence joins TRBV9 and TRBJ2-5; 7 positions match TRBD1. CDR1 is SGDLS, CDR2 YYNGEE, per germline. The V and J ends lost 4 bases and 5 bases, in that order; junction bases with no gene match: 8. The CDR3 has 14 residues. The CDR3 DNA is TGTGCCAGCAGCCCGAGACAGGGATCCGAGACCCAGTACTTC. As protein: CASSPRQGSETQYF.

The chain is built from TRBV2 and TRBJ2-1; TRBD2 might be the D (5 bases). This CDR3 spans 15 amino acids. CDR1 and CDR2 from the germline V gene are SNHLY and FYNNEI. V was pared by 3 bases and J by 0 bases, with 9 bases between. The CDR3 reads CASSDRSGSYNEQFF. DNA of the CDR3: TGTGCCAGCAGTGATAGAAGCGGCTCCTACAATGAGCAGTTCTTC. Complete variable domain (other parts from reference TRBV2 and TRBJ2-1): EPEVTQTPSHQVTQMGQEVILRCVPISNHLYFYWYRQILGQKVEFLVSFYNNEISEKSEIFDDQFSVERPDGSNFTLKIRSTKLEDSAMYFCASSDRSGSYNEQFFGPGTRLTVL.

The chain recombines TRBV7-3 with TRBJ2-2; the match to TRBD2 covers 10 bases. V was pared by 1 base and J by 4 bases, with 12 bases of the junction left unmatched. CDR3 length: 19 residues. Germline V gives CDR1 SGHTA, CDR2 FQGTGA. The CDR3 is CASSLSGGLAGDGTGELFF. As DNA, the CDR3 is TGTGCCAGCAGCTTAAGTGGGGGGCTAGCGGGAGATGGCACCGGGGAGCTGTTTTTT.

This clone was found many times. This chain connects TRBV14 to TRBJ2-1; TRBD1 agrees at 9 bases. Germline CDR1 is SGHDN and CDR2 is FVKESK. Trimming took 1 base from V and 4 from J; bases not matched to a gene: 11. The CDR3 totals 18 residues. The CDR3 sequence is CASSQVAPRDRVYNEQFF. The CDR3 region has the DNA TGTGCCAGCAGCCAAGTGGCCCCACGGGACAGGGTATACAATGAGCAGTTCTTC.

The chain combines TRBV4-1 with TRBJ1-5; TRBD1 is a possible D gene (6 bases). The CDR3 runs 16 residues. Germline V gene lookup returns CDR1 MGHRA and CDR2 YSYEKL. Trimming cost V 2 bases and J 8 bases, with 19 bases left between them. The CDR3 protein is CASSQFQGGTVKPQHF. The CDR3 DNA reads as TGCGCCAGCAGCCAATTCCAAGGGGGTACGGTGAAGCCCCAGCATTTT.

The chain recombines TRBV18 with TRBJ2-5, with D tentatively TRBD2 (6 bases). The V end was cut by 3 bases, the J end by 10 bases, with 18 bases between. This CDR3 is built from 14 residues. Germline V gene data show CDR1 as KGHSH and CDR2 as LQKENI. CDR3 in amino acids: CASSPGGTFRDQYF. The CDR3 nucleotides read TGTGCCAGCTCACCGGGGGGTACGTTCCGGGACCAGTACTTC. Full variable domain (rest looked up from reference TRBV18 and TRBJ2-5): NAGVMQNPRHLVRRRGQEARLRCSPMKGHSHVYWYRQLPEEGLKFMVYLQKENIIDESGMPKERFSAEFPKEGPSILRIQQVVRGDSAAYFCASSPGGTFRDQYFGPGTRLLVL.

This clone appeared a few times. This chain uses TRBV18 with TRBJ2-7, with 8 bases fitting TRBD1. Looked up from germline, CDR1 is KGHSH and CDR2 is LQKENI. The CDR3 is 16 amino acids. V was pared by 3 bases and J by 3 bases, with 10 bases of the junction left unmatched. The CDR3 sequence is CASSPVGQGPFYEQYF. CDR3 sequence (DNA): TGTGCCAGCTCACCGGTCGGACAGGGCCCTTTCTACGAGCAGTACTTC.

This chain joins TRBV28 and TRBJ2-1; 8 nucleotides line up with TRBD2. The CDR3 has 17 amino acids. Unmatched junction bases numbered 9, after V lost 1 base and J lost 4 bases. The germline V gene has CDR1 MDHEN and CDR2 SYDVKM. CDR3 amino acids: CASSLLMSTSEYNEQFF. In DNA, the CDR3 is TGTGCCAGCAGTTTATTAATGTCGACTAGCGAATACAATGAGCAGTTCTTC. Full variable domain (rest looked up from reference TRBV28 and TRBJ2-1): DVKVTQSSRYLVKRTGEKVFLECVQDMDHENMFWYRQDPGLGLRLIYFSYDVKMKEKGDIPEGYSVSREKKERFSLILESASTNQTSMYLCASSLLMSTSEYNEQFFGPGTRLTVL.